This TCR beta chain was documented in a study of breast tumors, draining lymph nodes, adjacent tissues (dated by TCRdb to about 2016). Looking at the study overall: In breast cancer patients, the study compared the TCR beta repertoires of tumor, adjacent nontumor tissue and axillary lymph nodes. In human breast cancer, the study set out to assess how tumor, surrounding tissue and draining lymph node repertoires relate to one another and whether T cells might be exchanged between them.

This clonotype was observed many times. It has no known antigen specificity. Base quality data are lacking; no much larger clone is found one base away. The lymph node samples were taken from the axillary draining lymph nodes of breast cancer patients. The CDR3 holds 17 amino acids from the cysteine to the phenylalanine. Kept here is only the CDR3 DNA, which spans 51 bases and is read in frame from base 1. V was cut back by 9 bases and J by 0 bases, leaving a gap of 17 bases between them. The germline V gene specifies KGHDR as CDR1 and SFDVKD as CDR2. The sample was run on an Illumina HiSeq 2000. Multiplex PCR amplification was used to generate the TCR beta chain libraries. The amplified TCR beta chain products were analyzed by high-throughput sequencing. Using fastp trimming at Q25 and MiXCR clonotype assembly, TCRdb reanalyzed the public sequencing data and kept in-frame beta chains. Rows are combined by CDR3 protein, so each entry shows the most common genes and DNA. For this sample there are around 230,000 distinct CDR3 sequences; less than 40% appear just once. Jointly, the top ten make up approximately 3.6% of the sample.

On the study overall, not on this receptor specifically: The study presented the conclusion that tumor T cells originate in lymph nodes as consistent with a hypothesis, not as something directly demonstrated. T-cell repertoire diversity in tumors was found to be lower than in lymph nodes but higher than in nontumor tissue, and preferential V and J gene usage was observed. Tumor and nontumor tissue repertoires were found to be significantly more similar in luminal-like than in basal-like breast cancer. The data were considered consistent with most tumor T cells being derived from the lymph node and subsequently expanding within tumor tissue.

The TCR originated in a female donor with breast cancer. Some clones in this sample may be carry-over from other donors' samples. The chain employs TRBV24-1 and TRBJ1-6; a tentative D match to TRBD1 spans 5 bases. The sequenced material came from axillary lymph node tissue. At the DNA level, the sequence is TGTGCCACCCCCCTCCAACAGGCCTACTCCTATAATTCACCCCTCCACTTT. The translation is CATPLQQAYSYNSPLHF.